This TCR beta chain was identified during a study of T cells in Graves' hyperthyroidism and ophthalmopathy. The V gene lost 4 bases and the J gene lost 10 bases, with 10 bases spanning the gap. This CDR3 region has 10 residues. Germline assignment: CDR1 SQVTM and CDR2 ANQGSEA. Amplified TCR beta CDR3 regions came from RNA transcripts. HTBI primers were the set used in a first-round RT-PCR of the TCR CDR3. Each CDR3 protein is one row after TCRdb ran MiXCR on the multiplex PCR reads. The profile shows approximately 400,000 distinct CDR3 sequences, 15% to 20% of them singletons. This clonotype was recorded at least ten times.

The gene calls are TRBV29-1 and TRBJ1-1; no firm D call. The source material was blood. This receptor was obtained from a young man with Graves' ophthalmopathy. In DNA form, the CDR3 reads TGCAGCGTTGTCGGTACGTCAGCTTTCTTT. Translation: CSVVGTSAFF.